The 13 T cell receptor beta chains listed next were all sequenced from one sample in a study of Graves' ophthalmopathy and Graves' hyperthyroidism. RNA transcripts were the source from which TCR beta CDR3 regions were amplified. After a first-round RT-PCR with HTBI primers, a second-round multiplex PCR was run. TCRdb re-called the multiplex PCR reads through MiXCR, storing one row per CDR3 protein. The table records over a million distinct CDR3 sequences, 35% to 45% of them present only once. Sequenced material: peripheral blood or thyroid tissue (not recorded which). The receptors originated from an adult man with Graves' hyperthyroidism.

The V and J genes are TRBV20-1 and TRBJ1-5, with no clear D. V was clipped by 6 bases and J by 0 bases, with 18 bases between them. In germline, CDR1 is DFQATT, CDR2 SNEGSKA (reference sequence). The CDR3 runs 16 residues. CDR3 nucleotides: TGCAGTGCCGATTCTAAGTCCGAGGGTAGCAATCAGCCCCAGCATTTT. This gives the protein CSADSKSEGSNQPQHF.

This chain joins TRBV9 and TRBJ2-2; TRBD2 matches at 7 bases. CDR1 is SGDLS and CDR2 is YYNGEE in the germline V gene. There are 15 residues in the CDR3. V was pared by 4 bases and J by 11 bases, with 14 bases of the junction left unmatched. The CDR3 region has the DNA TGTGCCAGCAGCCCGGGAGCGGGGTACGGTTTCGAGCTGTTTTTT. Protein sequence: CASSPGAGYGFELFF.

This clonotype was recorded many times. The J gene is TRBJ1-4, the V gene TRBV19; tentative D call: TRBD1 (5 bases). Germline V gene data show CDR1 as LNHDA and CDR2 as SQIVND (reference sequence). Trimming stripped 6 bases from V and 10 bases from J, with 21 bases between. The CDR3 contains 15 residues. DNA of the CDR3: TGTGCCAGTAGGCCTGAAACGGGGGTGACGCGAAAACTGTTTTTT. Translating it yields CASRPETGVTRKLFF.

The V and J genes are TRBV5-1 and TRBJ2-7; D not certain. This CDR3 is 13 amino acids long. Germline CDR1 and CDR2: SGHRS and YFSETQ. Trimming removed 4 bases from V and 5 bases from J, with 13 bases in between. In DNA form, the CDR3 reads TGCGCCAGCAGCCCCGTTTTAGGGAACGAGCAGTACTTC. Residues: CASSPVLGNEQYF.

The chain combines TRBV7-8 with TRBJ2-5, with D possibly being TRBD2 (6 bases). The V end lost 6 bases, the J end lost 2 bases, and 16 bases lay between the germline ends. Germline V gene sequence: CDR1 SGHVS, CDR2 FQNEAQ. This CDR3 is 15 amino acids long. The CDR3 DNA sequence: TGTGCCAGCAGTTACGGCGGTGGAGGGCAAGAGACCCAGTACTTC. It is translated as CASSYGGGGQETQYF.

This clonotype came up many times. DNA for the CDR3: TGTGCCAGCAGCCATACTTCCCACCGGGACAGGGGCAACGAGCAGTACTTC. Amino acid sequence: CASSHTSHRDRGNEQYF. The V gene is TRBV7-8, the J gene TRBJ2-7, with 10 positions matching TRBD1. The germline V gene encodes CDR1 SGHVS and CDR2 FQNEAQ. The CDR3 contains 17 residues. The ends lost 5 bases at V and 5 bases at J; junction bases unmatched: 15.

In this sample, this clonotype turned up many times. This chain connects TRBV5-1 to TRBJ2-2; D is perhaps TRBD2 (5 bases). Trimming took off 4 bases at V and 1 base at J, with 11 bases between the two ends. The CDR3 covers 15 residues. Germline values: CDR1 SGHRS, CDR2 YFSETQ. CDR3 residues: CASSHGLGNTGELFF. The DNA of the CDR3 is TGCGCCAGCAGCCATGGACTCGGGAACACCGGGGAGCTGTTTTTT.

On this clonotype itself: At one end, the junction sequence differs from germline, possibly due to a read error. The CDR3 spells CASSLYPYERYF. CDR3 sequence (DNA): TGTGCCAGCAGCCTCTACCCCTACGAGCGGTACTTC. V is TRBV14 and J is TRBJ2-7; D not resolved. Per the germline V gene, CDR1 is SGHDN and CDR2 is FVKESK. The CDR3 length is 12 residues.

The chain links TRBV9 to TRBJ2-7; possibly TRBD1 for D (5 bases). The V end was cut by 4 bases, the J end by 2 bases, with 16 bases between. Germline V CDR1 and CDR2: SGDLS, YYNGEE. There are 15 residues in the CDR3. CDR3 bases: TGTGCCAGCAGCCCCCGCGGTTACAGGCCCTACGAGCAGTACTTC. The encoded protein is CASSPRGYRPYEQYF. The variable domain in full, with the rest retrieved from reference TRBV9 and TRBJ2-7, is DSGVTQTPKHLITATGQRVTLRCSPRSGDLSVYWYQQSLDQGLQFLIQYYNGEERAKGNILERFSAQQFPDLHSELNLSSLELGDSALYFCASSPRGYRPYEQYFGPGTRLTVT.

The chain joins TRBV2 to TRBJ2-3, with D unresolved. The CDR3 has 13 amino acids. In germline, CDR1 is SNHLY, CDR2 FYNNEI. Trimming stripped 8 bases from V and 4 bases from J, with 13 bases between. This CDR3 reads CASHSRRSDTQYF. For the CDR3, the DNA is TGTGCCAGCCACAGCCGGAGATCAGATACGCAGTATTTT.

The sample holds a few counts of this clonotype. This sequence joins TRBV30 and TRBJ1-2; possibly TRBD1 for D (5 bases). V lost 3 bases, J lost 0 bases, and 14 bases lay in between. This CDR3 contains 15 residues. Germline loops: CDR1 GTSNPN, CDR2 SVGIG (reference sequence). The CDR3 protein is CAWRGAGPANYGYTF. The CDR3 DNA reads as TGTGCCTGGAGAGGGGCCGGGCCAGCTAACTATGGCTACACCTTC.

This clonotype occurred a few times. This rearrangement joins TRBV6-5 to TRBJ1-5; TRBD1 agrees at 9 bases. Germline lookup yields CDR1 MNHEY and CDR2 SVGAGI. Trimming took 4 bases from V and 6 from J; bases not matched to a gene: 7. The CDR3 runs to 15 residues. This CDR3 is CASSFPGTGRQPQHF. As DNA, the CDR3 is TGTGCCAGCAGTTTTCCGGGGACAGGGCGTCAGCCCCAGCATTTT.

The J gene is TRBJ1-5, the V gene TRBV10-3; D possibly corresponds to TRBD1 (5 bases). Deletions cut 5 bases from V and 9 bases from J, with 17 bases between. Germline V gene lookup returns CDR1 ENHRY and CDR2 SYGVKD. This CDR3 region has 14 residues. As DNA, the CDR3 is TGTGCCATCAGTTCGGTAGGGGACCCAGGGCCCCAGCATTTT. Its translation is CAISSVGDPGPQHF.